The 9 T cell receptor beta chains listed next were all sequenced from one sample in a study of blood T cell repertoires in COVID-19 (TCRdb year 2020). The library was made by the immunoSEQ multiplex PCR assay. The source is immuneACCESS, and TCRdb retained only in-frame sequences with V and J called. Part of the clones is not carried over; for the studies checked, unresolved V genes explain less than half of this, and the remainder is unexplained. For this sample there are about 200,000 clones; around 86% appear just once. The ten largest clones add up to 3% to 4% of the sample. Sequencing input: PBMCs or T cells enriched from blood (not recorded which). Receptors were obtained from a woman in her 40s with acute COVID-19.

The V gene is TRBV5-1, the J gene TRBJ1-1; a possible D gene is TRBD1 (5 bases). The V end lost 2 bases, the J end lost 1 base, and 6 bases lay between the germline ends. The CDR3 consists of 13 residues. Germline loops: CDR1 SGHRS, CDR2 YFSETQ. In nucleotides, the CDR3 is TGCGCCAGCAGCTTTCAGGGGAACACTGAAGCTTTCTTT. This sequence encodes CASSFQGNTEAFF.

The rearrangement uses TRBV28 and TRBJ1-4, with TRBD1 identical over 9 bases. CDR1 is MDHEN and CDR2 is SYDVKM in the germline V gene. This CDR3 has 17 residues. V lost 4 bases, J lost 3 bases, and 9 bases stayed unmatched. The CDR3 DNA reads TGTGCCAGCAGTTCCCCGGGACAGGGTGTGGCTAATGAAAAACTGTTTTTT. Translating it yields CASSSPGQGVANEKLFF.

This clone appeared a few times. The CDR3 spells CASSSSGSGYEQFF. CDR3 nucleotide sequence: TGTGCCAGCAGTTCTAGCGGGAGTGGATATGAGCAGTTCTTC. The rearrangement uses TRBV6-2 or TRBV6-3 and TRBJ2-1, with 10 positions matching TRBD2. Per the germline V gene, CDR1 is MNHEY and CDR2 is SVGEGT. CDR3 length equals 14 residues. The junction had 5 bases not matched to a gene; V was cut back by 4 bases and J by 8 bases.

V gene TRBV6-4 combines with J gene TRBJ2-1; 8 bases align to TRBD1. Germline CDR1 is MRHNA and CDR2 is SNTAGT. This CDR3 is built from 15 residues. Unmatched junction bases numbered 5, after V lost 4 bases and J lost 3 bases. The CDR3 DNA reads as TGTGCCAGCAGTGTCGAACAGGGGGTCTACAATGAGCAGTTCTTC. Amino acids: CASSVEQGVYNEQFF.

The chain couples TRBV24-1 to TRBJ2-7; 7 nucleotides align to TRBD1. V dropped 4 bases and J dropped 5; count of bases not matched to a gene: 7. Germline V CDR1 and CDR2: KGHDR, SFDVKD. This CDR3 has 14 amino acids. CDR3 coding DNA: TGTGCCACCAGTGAACTAGACAGGGCGGACGAGCAGTACTTC. It encodes CATSELDRADEQYF.

The table lists this clone with a few counts. CDR3 DNA sequence: TGTGCCAGCAGCTCTGGACAGGGTTACTATGGGGCCAACGTCCTGACTTTC. It codes for CASSSGQGYYGANVLTF. This rearrangement joins TRBV11-2 to TRBJ2-6, with 8 bases identical to TRBD1. The CDR3 extends over 17 amino acids. The germline V gene encodes CDR1 SGHAT and CDR2 FQNNGV. Germline trimming cut 4 bases from V and 3 bases from J; bases unmatched to any gene: 8.

This chain uses TRBV3-1 (or the pseudogene TRBV3-2) with TRBJ1-4, with 7 nucleotides matching TRBD1. The CDR3 totals 15 residues. The V gene end was trimmed by 4 bases and the J gene end by 8 bases; junction bases not matched to a gene: 10. Germline CDR1 LGHDT, CDR2 YNNKEL (reference sequence). The CDR3 here is CASSRFNQDREKLFF. DNA of the CDR3: TGTGCCAGCAGCCGTTTTAATCAGGACAGGGAAAAACTGTTTTTT.

This clone appeared a single time. The chain recombines TRBV28 with TRBJ1-3; no definite D call. The CDR3 runs 13 residues. The V gene lost 7 bases and the J gene lost 0 bases, with 7 bases spanning the gap. The germline gives CDR1 MDHEN, CDR2 SYDVKM. CDR3 DNA: TGTGCCAGCACGGTAAACTCTGGAAACACCATATATTTT. Residues: CASTVNSGNTIYF. Full variable domain (missing parts from reference TRBV28 and TRBJ1-3): DVKVTQSSRYLVKRTGEKVFLECVQDMDHENMFWYRQDPGLGLRLIYFSYDVKMKEKGDIPEGYSVSREKKERFSLILESASTNQTSMYLCASTVNSGNTIYFGEGSWLTVV.

CDR3 coding DNA: TGCGCCAGCAGCCAAGATACTCACAGCTCCTACAATGAGCAGTTCTTC. Translated: CASSQDTHSSYNEQFF. The chain couples TRBV4-3 to TRBJ2-1, with no clear D. Trimming took off 0 bases at V and 0 bases at J, with 9 bases between the two ends. This CDR3 region has 16 residues. Germline V lookup: CDR1 LGHNA, CDR2 YSLEER.